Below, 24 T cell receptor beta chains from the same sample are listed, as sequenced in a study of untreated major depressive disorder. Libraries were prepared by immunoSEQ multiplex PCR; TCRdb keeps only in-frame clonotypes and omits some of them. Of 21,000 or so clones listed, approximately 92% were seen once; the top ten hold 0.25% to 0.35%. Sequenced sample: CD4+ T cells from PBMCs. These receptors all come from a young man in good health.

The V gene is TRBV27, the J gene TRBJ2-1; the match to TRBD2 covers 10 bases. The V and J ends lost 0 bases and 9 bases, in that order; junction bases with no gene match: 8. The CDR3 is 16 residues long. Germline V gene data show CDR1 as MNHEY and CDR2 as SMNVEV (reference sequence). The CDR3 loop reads CASSLSWGGLASEQFF. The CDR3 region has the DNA TGTGCCAGCAGTTTATCGTGGGGGGGACTAGCGTCTGAGCAGTTCTTC.

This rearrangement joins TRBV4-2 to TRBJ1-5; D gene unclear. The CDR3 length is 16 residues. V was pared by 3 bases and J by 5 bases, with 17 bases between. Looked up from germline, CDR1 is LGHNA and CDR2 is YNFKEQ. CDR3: CASSQAPGQAHQPQHF. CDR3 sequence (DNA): TGTGCCAGCAGCCAGGCTCCCGGGCAGGCGCATCAGCCCCAGCATTTT.

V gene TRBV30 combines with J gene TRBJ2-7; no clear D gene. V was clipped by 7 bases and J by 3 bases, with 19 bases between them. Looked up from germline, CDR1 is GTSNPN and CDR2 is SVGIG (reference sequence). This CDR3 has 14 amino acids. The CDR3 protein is CASYKTRPYYEQYF. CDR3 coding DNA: TGTGCCTCATATAAGACTCGCCCGTACTACGAGCAGTACTTC.

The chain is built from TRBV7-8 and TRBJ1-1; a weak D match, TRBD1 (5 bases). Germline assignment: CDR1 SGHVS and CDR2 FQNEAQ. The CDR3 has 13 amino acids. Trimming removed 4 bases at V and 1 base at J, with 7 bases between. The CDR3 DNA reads TGTGCCAGCAGCTCGCAGGGGAACACTGAAGCTTTCTTT. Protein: CASSSQGNTEAFF. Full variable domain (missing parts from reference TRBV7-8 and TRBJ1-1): GAGVSQSPRYKVAKRGQDVALRCDPISGHVSLFWYQQALGQGPEFLTYFQNEAQLDKSGLPSDRFFAERPEGSVSTLKIQRTQQEDSAVYLCASSSQGNTEAFFGQGTRLTVV.

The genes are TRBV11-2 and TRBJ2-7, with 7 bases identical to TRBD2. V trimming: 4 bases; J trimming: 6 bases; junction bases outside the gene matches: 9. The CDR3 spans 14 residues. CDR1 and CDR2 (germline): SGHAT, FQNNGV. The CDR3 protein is CASSYLTSPREQYF. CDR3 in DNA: TGTGCCAGCAGCTATCTGACTAGCCCCCGCGAGCAGTACTTC.

The CDR3 sequence: CASSAEPGDSISGNTIYF. The CDR3, as DNA: TGTGCCAGCTCAGCAGAGCCTGGGGACAGTATCTCTGGAAACACCATATATTTT. The rearrangement links TRBV18 to TRBJ1-3; 7 nucleotides line up with TRBD1. The V gene's germline CDR1 is KGHSH and CDR2 LQKENI. V gave up 5 bases and J gave up 0 bases; unmatched junction bases: 13. The CDR3 sequence is 18 residues long.

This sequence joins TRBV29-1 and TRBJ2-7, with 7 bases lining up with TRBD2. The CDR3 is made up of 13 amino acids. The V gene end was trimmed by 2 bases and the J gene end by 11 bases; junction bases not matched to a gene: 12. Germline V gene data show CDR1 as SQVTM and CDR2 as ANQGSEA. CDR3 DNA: TGCAGCGTTGAAAATTTGGTCTTCGGGGGGAAGTACTTC. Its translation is CSVENLVFGGKYF.

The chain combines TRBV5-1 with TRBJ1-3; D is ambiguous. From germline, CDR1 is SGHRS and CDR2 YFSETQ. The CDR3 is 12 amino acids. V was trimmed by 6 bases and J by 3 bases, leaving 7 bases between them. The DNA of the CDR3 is TGCGCCAGCACCGGAGTTGGAAACACCATATATTTT. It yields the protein CASTGVGNTIYF.

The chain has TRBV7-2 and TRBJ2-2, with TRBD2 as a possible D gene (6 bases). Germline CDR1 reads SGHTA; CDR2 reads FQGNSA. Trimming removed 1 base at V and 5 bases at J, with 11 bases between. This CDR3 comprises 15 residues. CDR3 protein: CASSLERALTGELFF. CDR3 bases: TGTGCCAGCAGCTTAGAGCGGGCATTAACCGGGGAGCTGTTTTTT.

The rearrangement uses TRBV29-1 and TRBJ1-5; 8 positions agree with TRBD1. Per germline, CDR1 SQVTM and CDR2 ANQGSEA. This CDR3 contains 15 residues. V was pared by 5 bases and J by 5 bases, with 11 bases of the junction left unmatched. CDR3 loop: CSVTTTGGSDQPQHF. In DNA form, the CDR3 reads TGCAGCGTTACTACTACAGGGGGTAGTGATCAGCCCCAGCATTTT.

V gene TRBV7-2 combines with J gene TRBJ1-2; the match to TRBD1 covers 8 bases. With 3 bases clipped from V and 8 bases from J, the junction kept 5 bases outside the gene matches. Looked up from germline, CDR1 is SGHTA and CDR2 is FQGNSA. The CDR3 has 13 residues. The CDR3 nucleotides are TGTGCCAGCAGCTTGGCAGGGGGCAGCGGCTACACCTTC. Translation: CASSLAGGSGYTF.

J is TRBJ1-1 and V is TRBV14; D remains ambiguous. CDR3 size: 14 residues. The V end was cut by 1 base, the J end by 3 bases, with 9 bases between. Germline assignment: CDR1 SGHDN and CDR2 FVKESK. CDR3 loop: CASSQGRRYTEAFF. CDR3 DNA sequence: TGTGCCAGCAGCCAAGGAAGGAGGTACACTGAAGCTTTCTTT.

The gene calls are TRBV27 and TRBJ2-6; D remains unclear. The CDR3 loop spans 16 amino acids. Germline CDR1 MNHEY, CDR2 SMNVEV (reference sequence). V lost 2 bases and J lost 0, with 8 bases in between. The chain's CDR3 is CASSLHLLSGANVLTF. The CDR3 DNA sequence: TGTGCCAGCAGTTTACATCTTCTCTCTGGGGCCAACGTCCTGACTTTC.

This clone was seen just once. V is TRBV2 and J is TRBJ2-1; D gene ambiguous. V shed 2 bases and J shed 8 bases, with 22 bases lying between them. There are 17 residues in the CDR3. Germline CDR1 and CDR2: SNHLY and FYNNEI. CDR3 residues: CASSEWYPLHSRDEQFF. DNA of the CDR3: TGTGCCAGCAGTGAATGGTATCCTCTCCATAGTCGCGATGAGCAGTTCTTC.

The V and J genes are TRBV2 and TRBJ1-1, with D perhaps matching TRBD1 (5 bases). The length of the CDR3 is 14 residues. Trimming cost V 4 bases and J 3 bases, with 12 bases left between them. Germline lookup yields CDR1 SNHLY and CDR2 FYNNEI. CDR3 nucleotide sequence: TGTGCCAGCAGTGGTCAGGGACGACACACTGAAGCTTTCTTT. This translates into CASSGQGRHTEAFF.

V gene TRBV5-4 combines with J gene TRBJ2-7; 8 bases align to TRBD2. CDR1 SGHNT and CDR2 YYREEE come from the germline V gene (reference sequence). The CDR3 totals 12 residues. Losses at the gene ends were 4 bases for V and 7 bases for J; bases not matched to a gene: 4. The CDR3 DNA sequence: TGTGCCAGCAGCCTTAGCGGGGTTGAGCAGTACTTC. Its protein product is CASSLSGVEQYF.

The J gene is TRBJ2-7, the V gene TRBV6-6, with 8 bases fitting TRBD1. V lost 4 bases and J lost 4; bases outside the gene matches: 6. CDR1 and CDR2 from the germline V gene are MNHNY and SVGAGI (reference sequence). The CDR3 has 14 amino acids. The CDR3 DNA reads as TGTGCCAGCAGTTTGACAGGGGTGGCATACGAGCAGTACTTC. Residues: CASSLTGVAYEQYF.

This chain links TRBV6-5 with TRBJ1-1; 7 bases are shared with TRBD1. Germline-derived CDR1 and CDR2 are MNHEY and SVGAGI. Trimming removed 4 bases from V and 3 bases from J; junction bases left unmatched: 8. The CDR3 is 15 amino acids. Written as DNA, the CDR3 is TGTGCCAGCAGTTCCTTCGACAGGGAATACACTGAAGCTTTCTTT. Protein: CASSSFDREYTEAFF.

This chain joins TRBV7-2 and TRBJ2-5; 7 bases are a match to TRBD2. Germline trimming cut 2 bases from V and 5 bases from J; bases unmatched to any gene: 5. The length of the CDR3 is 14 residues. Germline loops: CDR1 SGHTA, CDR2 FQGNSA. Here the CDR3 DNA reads TGTGCCAGCAGCTTAACGGGGGGTTGGGAGACCCAGTACTTC. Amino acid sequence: CASSLTGGWETQYF.

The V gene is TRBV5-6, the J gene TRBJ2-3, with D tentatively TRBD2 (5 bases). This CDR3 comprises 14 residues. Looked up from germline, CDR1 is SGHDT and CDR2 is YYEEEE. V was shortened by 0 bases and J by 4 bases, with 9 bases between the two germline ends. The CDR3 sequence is CASSLGHGADTQYF. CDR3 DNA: TGTGCCAGCAGCTTGGGGCACGGGGCAGATACGCAGTATTTT. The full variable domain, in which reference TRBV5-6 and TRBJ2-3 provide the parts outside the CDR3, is DAGVTQSPTHLIKTRGQQVTLRCSPKSGHDTVSWYQQALGQGPQFIFQYYEEEERQRGNFPDRFSGHQFPNYSSELNVNALLLGDSALYLCASSLGHGADTQYFGPGTRLTVL.

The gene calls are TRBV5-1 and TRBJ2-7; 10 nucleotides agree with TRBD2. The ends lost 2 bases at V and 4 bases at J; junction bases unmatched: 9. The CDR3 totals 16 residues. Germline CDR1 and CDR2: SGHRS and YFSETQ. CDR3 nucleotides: TGCGCCAGCAGCTTTGACCTTAGGACTAGCGGTTACGAGCAGTACTTC. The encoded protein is CASSFDLRTSGYEQYF.

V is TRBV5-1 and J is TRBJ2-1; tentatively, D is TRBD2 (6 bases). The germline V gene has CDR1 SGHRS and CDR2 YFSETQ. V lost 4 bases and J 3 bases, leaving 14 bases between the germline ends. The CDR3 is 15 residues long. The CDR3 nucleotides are TGCGCCAGCAGCCAACGTTCGGGAGTCTACAATGAGCAGTTCTTC. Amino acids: CASSQRSGVYNEQFF.

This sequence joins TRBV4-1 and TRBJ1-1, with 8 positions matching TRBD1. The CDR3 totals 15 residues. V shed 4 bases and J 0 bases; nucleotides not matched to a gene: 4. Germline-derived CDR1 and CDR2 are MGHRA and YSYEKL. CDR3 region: CASSPGQVLNTEAFF. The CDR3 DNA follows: TGCGCCAGCAGCCCGGGACAGGTTTTGAACACTGAAGCTTTCTTT.

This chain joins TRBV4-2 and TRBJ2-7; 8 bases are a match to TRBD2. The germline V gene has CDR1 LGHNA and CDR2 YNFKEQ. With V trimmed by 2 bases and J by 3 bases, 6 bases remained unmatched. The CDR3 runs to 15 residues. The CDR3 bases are TGTGCCAGCAGCCAACAAAGCGGGGGAAACTACGAGCAGTACTTC. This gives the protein CASSQQSGGNYEQYF.